This entry features one T cell receptor (beta chain) sequence. Its target is not known. Extracted RNA was reverse transcribed into cDNA, the sequencing template. Sequencing was performed with immunoSEQ multiplex PCR; in TCRdb, only in-frame clones are kept and a portion is missing. Counted here are 170,000 or so clones, roughly 50% occurring once; the ten biggest clones make up roughly an eighth. Germline-derived CDR1 and CDR2 are GTSNPN and SVGIG (reference sequence). Trimming removed 4 bases at V and 3 bases at J, with 19 bases between. This CDR3 is built from 15 residues. The data belong to a study of CD8+ T cells in alopecia areata. Treatment: oral pan-JAK inhibitor, 5-10 mg twice daily. Obtained from alopecia areata patients were lesional scalp punch biopsies along with peripheral blood. Study results and limitations: Significant decreases in scalp clonality and expanded CD8+ clones followed tofacitinib treatment. Many expanded lesional clones persisted in scalp and blood during tofacitinib.

The TCR originated in a human donor with alopecia areata. The input for sequencing was CD8+ T cells sorted from blood, taken at week 24, from a patient treated with tofacitinib. V gene TRBV30 combines with J gene TRBJ2-7, with D perhaps given as TRBD1 or TRBD2 (5 bases each). The CDR3 bases are TGTGCCTGGACACGGGGTCCAGGGCCTTACTACGAGCAGTACTTC. Its protein product is CAWTRGPGPYYEQYF.